This T cell receptor beta chain originates from a study of blood T cell repertoires in COVID-19. Whole-study context: Acute-phase and convalescent COVID-19 samples originated in the United States, Italy and Spain. T cells, B-cell-depleted T cells, or PBMCs provided the cDNA or gDNA that served as material.

In the study's own analysis: Scientists estimated how many nucleated cells there were by amplifying reference gene primers. Sequencing was performed with immunoSEQ multiplex PCR; in TCRdb, only in-frame clones are kept and a portion is missing. The D gene and trimming were derived from the DNA, and the V and J assignments and clone size from that table. The sample consists of approximately 220,000 clones, around 82% of them appearing once. Germline V gene data show CDR1 as LNHNV and CDR2 as YYDKDF (reference sequence). The CDR3 loop spans 14 amino acids. With V trimmed by 7 bases and J by 4 bases, 8 bases remained unmatched.

The chain carries TRBV15 and TRBJ1-1; 8 nucleotides agree with TRBD1. The sequence was collected from a woman aged 25 to 45 who had recovered from COVID-19. Sequences were obtained from peripheral blood. The CDR3 loop is CATTPDRGGTEAFF. The CDR3 DNA is TGTGCCACCACCCCCGACAGGGGTGGCACTGAAGCTTTCTTT. The whole variable domain, remainder taken from reference TRBV15 and TRBJ1-1, is DAMVIQNPRYQVTQFGKPVTLSCSQTLNHNVMYWYQQKSSQAPKLLFHYYDKDFNNEADTPDNFQSRRPNTSFCFLDIRSPGLGDTAMYLCATTPDRGGTEAFFGQGTRLTVV.